These 25 T cell receptor beta chains originate from one sample sequenced in a study of PD-L1 blockade in urothelial cancer. Clones were read by immunoSEQ multiplex PCR, and TCRdb kept only the in-frame ones, dropping some. The data hold about 30,000 clones, with over 80% observed a single time. Sequenced here: PBMCs, sampled around atezolizumab (anti-PD-L1) treatment. Receptors were obtained from a man aged 50 or older with urothelial cancer.

V and J are TRBV4-1 and TRBJ2-1; 10 bases fit TRBD1. CDR1 MGHRA and CDR2 YSYEKL come from the germline V gene. V was pared by 4 bases and J by 8 bases, with 5 bases of the junction left unmatched. This CDR3 has 14 amino acids. As DNA, the CDR3 is TGCGCCAGCAGCCCTTCGACAGGGGGCTATGAGCAGTTCTTC. Translated: CASSPSTGGYEQFF.

The chain recombines TRBV27 with TRBJ1-5, with D possibly being TRBD1 (6 bases). This CDR3 contains 14 residues. The V gene lost 5 bases and the J gene lost 6 bases, with 14 bases spanning the gap. Germline V gene data show CDR1 as MNHEY and CDR2 as SMNVEV (reference sequence). CDR3 protein: CASSIWGLGQPQHF. Here the CDR3 DNA reads TGTGCCAGCAGTATTTGGGGGCTGGGTCAGCCCCAGCATTTT.

The J gene is TRBJ1-3, the V gene TRBV10-3; D not resolved. CDR3 length: 18 amino acids. With 2 bases removed from V and 7 bases from J, the gap between germline ends came to 24 bases. Germline CDR1 and CDR2: ENHRY and SYGVKD. The CDR3: CAISENPNPLRGFNTIYF. The CDR3 region has the DNA TGTGCCATCAGTGAGAACCCTAACCCCTTACGAGGGTTCAACACCATATATTTT.

V usage is TRBV5-7 and J usage is TRBJ2-7; 10 nucleotides line up with TRBD1. TRBV5-7 is labeled an ORF, and its function is uncertain. The CDR3 loop spans 17 amino acids. J gave up 4 bases and V 3 bases, and 13 bases lay outside the gene matches. CDR3 DNA: TGTGCCAGCAGCTCAAACGGGGACAGGGGCAAGCAGTACGAGCAGTACTTC. Its translation: CASSSNGDRGKQYEQYF.

V is TRBV19 and J is TRBJ2-3; the match to TRBD2 covers 8 bases. V lost 4 bases to trimming and J lost 2 bases; unmatched junction nucleotides: 17. The CDR3 is made up of 19 amino acids. CDR1 is LNHDA, CDR2 SQIVND, per germline (reference sequence). CDR3 sequence (DNA): TGTGCCAGTAGTACGGCCCTACTAGCGGCCCCCCGGGCCACAGATACGCAGTATTTT. Its translation: CASSTALLAAPRATDTQYF.

The rearrangement joins TRBV7-9 to TRBJ2-4; possibly TRBD2 for D (6 bases). V was cut by 5 bases and J by 9 bases, with 8 bases left in between. Germline CDR1 and CDR2: SEHNR and FQNEAQ (reference sequence). This CDR3 has 11 amino acids. CDR3 nucleotides: TGTGCCAGCAGCCTCGGGGGCATTCAGTACTTC. Translation gives CASSLGGIQYF.

Concerning this clone: The junction departs from the called germline gene at one end, perhaps through a read error. The chain carries TRBV7-7 and TRBJ2-3, with D maybe TRBD2 (6 bases). This CDR3 is 13 amino acids long. In germline, CDR1 is SSHAT, CDR2 FNYEAQ (reference sequence). The CDR3 spells CASSLARGDTQYF. As DNA, the CDR3 is TGTGCTAGCAGCTTAGCGCGGGGCGATACGCAGTATTTT.

The V and J genes are TRBV6-5 and TRBJ2-1, with 12 bases identical to TRBD1. The CDR3 has 15 amino acids. V dropped 2 bases and J dropped 8; count of bases not matched to a gene: 4. In germline, CDR1 is MNHEY, CDR2 SVGAGI. The CDR3 spells CASSYGTGGFYEQFF. Here the CDR3 DNA reads TGTGCCAGCAGTTACGGGACAGGGGGCTTCTATGAGCAGTTCTTC.

The chain uses TRBV6-6 and TRBJ2-3, with 9 bases lining up with TRBD1. Germline CDR1 is MNHNY and CDR2 is SVGAGI (reference sequence). J gave up 4 bases and V 10 bases, and 12 bases lay outside the gene matches. This CDR3 is 15 amino acids long. The CDR3 nucleotides are TGTGCCACCAAACCCCCTCGACAGGGGGCAGATACGCAGTATTTT. Amino acids: CATKPPRQGADTQYF.

This sequence joins TRBV29-1 and TRBJ1-5; 7 bases match TRBD1. Trimming removed 4 bases from V and 0 bases from J; junction bases left unmatched: 3. Germline lookup yields CDR1 SQVTM and CDR2 ANQGSEA. This CDR3 comprises 14 residues. In nucleotides, the CDR3 is TGCAGCGTTGTAGGGACAGATAGCAATCAGCCCCAGCATTTT. Encoded protein: CSVVGTDSNQPQHF.

This clone was counted between two and nine times. The chain is built from TRBV5-1 and TRBJ1-2, with TRBD1 identical over 8 bases. Germline V gene data show CDR1 as SGHRS and CDR2 as YFSETQ. This CDR3 is 17 amino acids long. After removal of 2 bases from V and 0 bases from J, the junction contained 9 bases not matched to a gene. CDR3 residues: CASSLGGTGGTNYGYTF. The CDR3 nucleotides are TGCGCCAGCAGCTTAGGGGGGACAGGCGGCACTAACTATGGCTACACCTTC.

The chain's CDR3 is CASSPGQSTDTQYF. CDR3 nucleotides: TGCGCCAGCAGCCCAGGACAGTCCACAGATACGCAGTATTTT. The chain uses TRBV5-1 and TRBJ2-3; D possibly corresponds to TRBD1 (6 bases). The CDR3 runs to 14 residues. Germline CDR1 SGHRS, CDR2 YFSETQ. V lost 4 bases and J 2 bases, leaving 11 bases between the germline ends.

The rearrangement links TRBV6-4 to TRBJ2-3; 7 nucleotides match TRBD2. The germline gives CDR1 MRHNA, CDR2 SNTAGT. The CDR3 runs to 14 residues. V lost 4 bases to trimming and J lost 6 bases; unmatched junction nucleotides: 7. As DNA, the CDR3 is TGTGCCAGCAGTGTGGCGGGAGTGGCGGATACGCAGTATTTT. It translates to CASSVAGVADTQYF.

The rearrangement joins TRBV27 to TRBJ2-7; D is possibly TRBD1 (6 bases). V was shortened by 4 bases and J by 4 bases, with 20 bases between the two germline ends. The length of the CDR3 is 16 residues. Looked up from germline, CDR1 is MNHEY and CDR2 is SMNVEV (reference sequence). DNA of the CDR3: TGTGCCAGCAGTTCCCCGCTAACTCCTAGGGGGTACGAGCAGTACTTC. This gives the protein CASSSPLTPRGYEQYF.

About this clone: Other DNA sequences in the same sample also yield this CDR3. The chain joins TRBV27 to TRBJ1-2; D is possibly TRBD1 (5 bases). This CDR3 has 14 amino acids. V was trimmed by 5 bases and J by 4 bases, leaving 14 bases between them. The germline gives CDR1 MNHEY, CDR2 SMNVEV (reference sequence). Here the CDR3 DNA reads TGTGCCAGCAGTCCAGACAGAATTCTCTATGGCTACACCTTC. It specifies CASSPDRILYGYTF.

V and J are TRBV19 and TRBJ1-4; TRBD1 aligns across 8 bases. Germline CDR1 LNHDA, CDR2 SQIVND (reference sequence). The CDR3 is 16 amino acids. The trim removed 7 bases at V and 5 bases at J, leaving 12 bases unmatched. The CDR3 here is CASTMPAGGENEKLFF. CDR3 sequence (DNA): TGTGCCAGTACCATGCCCGCAGGGGGCGAAAATGAAAAACTGTTTTTT.

This clone showed up just a few times. The chain recombines TRBV19 with TRBJ2-2; 7 nucleotides align to TRBD1. Germline assignment: CDR1 LNHDA and CDR2 SQIVND (reference sequence). Trimming at V came to 10 bases and at J to 6 bases, leaving 14 bases not matched to a gene. This CDR3 is built from 15 residues. This CDR3 is CATVDRARLSGELFF. CDR3 coding DNA: TGTGCCACTGTAGACAGGGCCCGCTTATCCGGGGAGCTGTTTTTT.

The rearrangement joins TRBV11-2 to TRBJ2-7, with TRBD2 matching over 7 bases. With V trimmed by 2 bases and J by 0 bases, 4 bases remained unmatched. CDR1 and CDR2 from the germline V gene are SGHAT and FQNNGV. The CDR3 spans 15 residues. The CDR3 protein is CASSLKTSSSYEQYF. The CDR3, as DNA: TGTGCCAGCAGCTTAAAGACTAGCAGCTCCTACGAGCAGTACTTC.

The genes are TRBV6-5 and TRBJ1-2; 8 nucleotides agree with TRBD1. Germline CDR1 is MNHEY and CDR2 is SVGAGI. The CDR3 is 16 residues long. J gave up 3 bases and V 0 bases, and 6 bases lay outside the gene matches. The CDR3 reads CASSYSGTGLDYGYTF. In nucleotides, the CDR3 is TGTGCCAGCAGTTACTCTGGGACAGGCCTTGACTATGGCTACACCTTC.

The chain uses TRBV15 and TRBJ2-1, with TRBD2 matching over 8 bases. The CDR3 covers 16 residues. The V and J ends lost 4 bases and 7 bases, in that order; junction bases with no gene match: 12. Germline lookup yields CDR1 LNHNV and CDR2 YYDKDF (reference sequence). The CDR3 nucleotides read TGTGCCACCAGCACCGCTTCGTTAGCGGGGAATAATGAGCAGTTCTTC. Translation: CATSTASLAGNNEQFF.

As concerns this clone: Germline and junction disagree at one end, which may indicate a read error. The chain couples TRBV7-9 to TRBJ1-1; 7 bases agree with TRBD1. Germline CDR1 and CDR2: SEHNR and FQNEAQ (reference sequence). This CDR3 is built from 15 residues. The CDR3 DNA sequence: TGTGCCAGCACCTTAGGGGGCAACAGCAACACTGAAGCTTTCTTT. This sequence encodes CASTLGGNSNTEAFF.

This chain joins TRBV7-2 and TRBJ2-4; weak D call: TRBD2 (5 bases). Germline values: CDR1 SGHTA, CDR2 FQGNSA. The CDR3 is 14 residues long. Trimming left V 1 base short and J 3 bases short, with 7 bases between. The CDR3 nucleotides are TGTGCCAGCAGCTTAGAACGGGGCAAAAACATTCAGTACTTC. Encoded protein: CASSLERGKNIQYF. The entire variable domain, with the rest obtained from reference TRBV7-2 and TRBJ2-4, is as follows: GAGVSQSPSNKVTEKGKDVELRCDPISGHTALYWYRQSLGQGLEFLIYFQGNSAPDKSGLPSDRFSAERTGGSVSTLTIQRTQQEDSAVYLCASSLERGKNIQYFGAGTRLSVL.

DNA for the CDR3: TGCGCCAGCAGCTGGTCCGTACAGGGCGGCGAGCAGTACTTC. Protein sequence: CASSWSVQGGEQYF. The chain carries TRBV5-1 and TRBJ2-7; D perhaps matches TRBD1 (6 bases). The CDR3 spans 14 residues. Germline lookup yields CDR1 SGHRS and CDR2 YFSETQ. V lost 3 bases and J lost 6, with 16 bases in between.

The chain uses TRBV2 and TRBJ2-7; TRBD1 might be the D (6 bases). Germline V lookup: CDR1 SNHLY, CDR2 FYNNEI. Trimming pared 5 bases from V and 6 bases from J, leaving 11 bases between. The length of the CDR3 is 12 residues. The chain's CDR3 is CASSFQGREQYF. The DNA of the CDR3 is TGTGCCAGCAGTTTCCAGGGGCGCGAGCAGTACTTC.

V and J are TRBV18 and TRBJ1-6, with D possibly being TRBD1 (5 bases). Per germline, CDR1 KGHSH and CDR2 LQKENI. The V end was cut by 3 bases, the J end by 6 bases, with 9 bases between. The CDR3 length is 14 residues. The DNA of the CDR3 is TGTGCCAGCTCACCCGGCAGGGTTAATTCACCCCTCCACTTT. Its translation is CASSPGRVNSPLHF.